The 32 T cell receptor beta chains listed next were all sequenced from one sample in a study of blood T cell repertoires in COVID-19. Sequenced by immunoSEQ multiplex PCR; TCRdb stores in-frame clones only, minus some. The top ten hold about 3% of the sample, which has some 200,000 clones, approximately 86% seen once. Source material: peripheral blood. These TCRs come from a man between 35 and 55 years old with active or convalescent COVID-19.

V is TRBV5-5 and J is TRBJ2-5; 8 positions agree with TRBD2. This CDR3 has 16 amino acids. V lost 3 bases and J lost 1; bases outside the gene matches: 8. From germline, CDR1 is SGHKS and CDR2 YYEKEE (reference sequence). CDR3 residues: CASSSLAGTLQETQYF. Here the CDR3 DNA reads TGTGCCAGCAGCTCCTTAGCGGGGACTCTCCAAGAGACCCAGTACTTC.

The chain combines TRBV7-2 with TRBJ2-7; 8 bases agree with TRBD1. Unmatched junction bases numbered 6, after V lost 5 bases and J lost 0 bases. Germline V gene sequence: CDR1 SGHTA, CDR2 FQGNSA. This CDR3 is built from 15 residues. The CDR3: CASSVTGGSSYEQYF. CDR3 sequence (DNA): TGTGCCAGCAGCGTCACAGGGGGAAGCTCCTACGAGCAGTACTTC.

The chain joins TRBV5-1 to TRBJ1-6; D is ambiguous. The length of the CDR3 is 14 residues. The V and J ends lost 1 base and 8 bases respectively, with 10 bases between them. Per germline, CDR1 SGHRS and CDR2 YFSETQ. The CDR3 DNA reads TGCGCCAGCAGCTTGTCTGTAAGAGATTCACCCCTCCACTTT. It translates to CASSLSVRDSPLHF.

The chain recombines TRBV15 with TRBJ1-1; tentatively, D is TRBD1 (6 bases). Germline assignment: CDR1 LNHNV and CDR2 YYDKDF (reference sequence). The CDR3 runs to 15 residues. Deletions cut 1 base from V and 0 bases from J, with 9 bases between. For the CDR3, the DNA is TGTGCCACCAGCAGAGCACAGGGTATGAACACTGAAGCTTTCTTT. It yields the protein CATSRAQGMNTEAFF. The full variable domain, completed using reference TRBV15 and TRBJ1-1, is DAMVIQNPRYQVTQFGKPVTLSCSQTLNHNVMYWYQQKSSQAPKLLFHYYDKDFNNEADTPDNFQSRRPNTSFCFLDIRSPGLGDTAMYLCATSRAQGMNTEAFFGQGTRLTVV.

This clone has a handful of counts. V is TRBV4-3 and J is TRBJ2-2; 8 bases match TRBD2. Germline CDR1 is LGHNA and CDR2 is YSLEER. J lost 3 bases, V lost 4 bases, and 13 bases had no gene match. The CDR3 contains 18 residues. This chain's CDR3 is CASSREGSSGGHTGELFF. DNA for the CDR3: TGCGCCAGCAGCCGGGAGGGGTCCAGCGGGGGACACACCGGGGAGCTGTTTTTT.

This clone occurred a few times. This rearrangement joins TRBV24-1 to TRBJ2-3, with 7 bases lining up with TRBD2. Trimming at V came to 6 bases and at J to 3 bases, leaving 5 bases not matched to a gene. The V gene's germline CDR1 is KGHDR and CDR2 SFDVKD. CDR3 size: 14 residues. The DNA of the CDR3 is TGTGCCACCAGTTGGGGGGGGGATACAGATACGCAGTATTTT. It translates to CATSWGGDTDTQYF.

The gene calls are TRBV6-1 and TRBJ1-2; the D is unclear. The V and J ends lost 2 bases and 0 bases respectively, with 10 bases between them. The V gene's germline CDR1 is MNHNS and CDR2 SASEGT. The CDR3 is 15 residues long. CDR3 in amino acids: CASSERVGANYGYTF. The CDR3 DNA reads TGTGCCAGCAGTGAAAGGGTGGGAGCTAACTATGGCTACACCTTC.

The chain couples TRBV5-1 to TRBJ2-3; possibly TRBD2 for D (5 bases). This CDR3 is built from 14 residues. Trimming left V 0 bases short and J 6 bases short, with 11 bases between. Germline loops: CDR1 SGHRS, CDR2 YFSETQ. DNA of the CDR3: TGCGCCAGCAGCTTGGACCTAGCCGGTGATACGCAGTATTTT. Residues: CASSLDLAGDTQYF.

The genes are TRBV4-2 and TRBJ2-7; D is possibly TRBD1 (5 bases). Between the trimmed V and J ends, which lost 0 bases and 3 bases, there was a span of 12 bases. The CDR3 runs to 15 residues. Looked up from germline, CDR1 is LGHNA and CDR2 is YNFKEQ. The CDR3 sequence is CASSQDWWGHYEQYF. The CDR3 DNA reads TGTGCCAGCAGCCAAGATTGGTGGGGCCACTACGAGCAGTACTTC.

V usage is TRBV24-1 and J usage is TRBJ2-7; 7 positions agree with TRBD2. V trimming: 4 bases; J trimming: 4 bases; junction bases outside the gene matches: 9. The length of the CDR3 is 15 residues. The germline gives CDR1 KGHDR, CDR2 SFDVKD. The CDR3 spells CATSEGGKGEYEQYF. The CDR3 bases are TGTGCCACCAGTGAGGGGGGGAAAGGGGAATACGAGCAGTACTTC.

The chain has TRBV11-2 and TRBJ2-3; TRBD2 agrees at 13 bases. The J segment lost 3 bases and the V segment lost 4 bases, leaving 7 bases of the junction unmatched. Germline loops: CDR1 SGHAT, CDR2 FQNNGV. CDR3 length: 17 residues. In DNA form, the CDR3 reads TGTGCCAGCAGCTCGGGACTAGCGGGGTTTCTAACAGATACGCAGTATTTT. It translates to CASSSGLAGFLTDTQYF.

V usage is TRBV6-1 and J usage is TRBJ1-1; maybe TRBD1 (5 bases). Germline V lookup: CDR1 MNHNS, CDR2 SASEGT. This CDR3 comprises 14 residues. The V end was cut by 3 bases, the J end by 2 bases, with 10 bases between. CDR3 coding DNA: TGTGCCAGCAGTGATCGGGGGTTCAACACTGAAGCTTTCTTT. Protein product: CASSDRGFNTEAFF.

This clone was detected only a few times. V usage is TRBV6-5 and J usage is TRBJ1-5; D is unclear. V was shortened by 6 bases and J by 3 bases, with 12 bases between the two germline ends. CDR1 is MNHEY and CDR2 is SVGAGI in the germline V gene. The CDR3 is made up of 14 amino acids. For the CDR3, the DNA is TGTGCCAGCAGCAGTATACCAAACAATCAGCCCCAGCATTTT. Residues: CASSSIPNNQPQHF.

The chain uses TRBV5-1 and TRBJ1-4; D is uncertain. The CDR3 sequence is 15 residues long. Trimming took 0 bases from V and 0 from J, leaving 6 bases between them. The germline gives CDR1 SGHRS, CDR2 YFSETQ. For the CDR3, the DNA is TGCGCCAGCAGCTTGGTGTCGTCAACTAATGAAAAACTGTTTTTT. Encoded protein: CASSLVSSTNEKLFF.

This chain connects TRBV4-3 to TRBJ2-1; TRBD2 matches 10 bases. The CDR3 extends over 15 amino acids. J lost 8 bases, V lost 5 bases, and 9 bases had no gene match. Germline CDR1 is LGHNA and CDR2 is YSLEER. This chain's CDR3 is CASSFTSGVTHEQFF. The CDR3 DNA reads TGCGCCAGCAGCTTCACTAGCGGGGTAACCCATGAGCAGTTCTTC.

The chain links TRBV4-3 to TRBJ1-5, with TRBD1 identical over 8 bases. From germline, CDR1 is LGHNA and CDR2 YSLEER. This CDR3 spans 15 amino acids. V trimming: 0 bases; J trimming: 7 bases; junction bases outside the gene matches: 5. The CDR3 bases are TGCGCCAGCAGCCAAGAAGCAGGGGGCGGGCAGCCCCAGCATTTT. Its translation is CASSQEAGGGQPQHF.

V gene TRBV7-9 combines with J gene TRBJ1-6; possible D gene TRBD1, 5 bases. The CDR3 has 15 amino acids. The germline V gene has CDR1 SEHNR and CDR2 FQNEAQ (reference sequence). The V end was cut by 1 base, the J end by 10 bases, with 14 bases between. The CDR3 nucleotides are TGTGCCAGCAGCTTAGGGAGCAGGGCGCAGTCACCCCTCCACTTT. The encoded protein is CASSLGSRAQSPLHF.

The V gene is TRBV12-1, the J gene TRBJ1-2; TRBD1 is taken as the D call from the table, unchecked against the DNA. TRBV12-1 is described as a pseudogene. CDR3 size: 15 residues. CDR3 region: CASSQGTGGFYGYTF. The CDR3 DNA reads TGTGCCAGCAGCCAAGGGACAGGGGGCTTCTATGGCTACACCTTC.

The J gene is TRBJ2-7, the V gene TRBV10-3; TRBD1 agrees at 9 bases. With 3 bases clipped from V and 4 bases from J, the junction kept 7 bases outside the gene matches. CDR1 ENHRY and CDR2 SYGVKD come from the germline V gene. The CDR3 totals 15 residues. In nucleotides, the CDR3 is TGTGCCATCAGTGACCCGGGACAGGGATCATACGAGCAGTACTTC. It translates to CAISDPGQGSYEQYF.

This clone has just one count. This CDR3 reads CASSVQGIETQYF. CDR3 DNA sequence: TGTGCCAGCTCTGTACAGGGGATAGAGACCCAGTACTTC. V and J are TRBV25-1 and TRBJ2-5; 7 bases agree with TRBD1. Trimming removed 8 bases from V and 4 bases from J; junction bases left unmatched: 7. The CDR3 totals 13 residues. The germline V gene encodes CDR1 MGHDK and CDR2 SYGVNS.

The chain carries TRBV2 and TRBJ1-2; D might be TRBD1 (5 bases). This CDR3 has 14 amino acids. Trimming removed 4 bases from V and 0 bases from J, with 9 bases in between. Germline CDR1 SNHLY, CDR2 FYNNEI. The CDR3 loop reads CASSVTATNYGYTF. CDR3 nucleotide sequence: TGTGCCAGCAGTGTGACAGCCACTAACTATGGCTACACCTTC.

V usage is TRBV7-2 and J usage is TRBJ2-5, with D uncertain. The germline V and J ends were trimmed by 1 base and 1 base, with 16 bases remaining between them. The CDR3 is 17 residues long. CDR1 is SGHTA and CDR2 is FQGNSA in the germline V gene. The CDR3 DNA follows: TGTGCCAGCAGCTTAGTGGCCGTCCCCATGTCCCAAGAGACCCAGTACTTC. It yields the protein CASSLVAVPMSQETQYF.

The V call is TRBV11-2, the J call TRBJ2-5, with a possible D match to TRBD1 (5 bases). V lost 0 bases and J lost 9, with 11 bases in between. The V gene's germline CDR1 is SGHAT and CDR2 FQNNGV. This CDR3 region has 13 residues. CDR3 sequence: CASSLERGQAQYF. The CDR3 nucleotides are TGTGCCAGCAGCTTAGAAAGGGGCCAGGCCCAGTACTTC.

The chain employs TRBV28 and TRBJ1-5, with no clear D. Germline values: CDR1 MDHEN, CDR2 SYDVKM. V was trimmed by 3 bases and J by 0 bases, leaving 6 bases between them. The length of the CDR3 is 14 residues. The DNA of the CDR3 is TGTGCCAGCAGTTTTACAGATAGCAATCAGCCCCAGCATTTT. Translation gives CASSFTDSNQPQHF.

This sequence joins TRBV7-9 and TRBJ1-2; tentatively, D is TRBD1 (6 bases). The CDR3 contains 14 residues. CDR1 and CDR2 (germline): SEHNR, FQNEAQ (reference sequence). Trimming cost V 1 base and J 0 bases, with 6 bases left between them. CDR3 protein: CASSLGGPNYGYTF. In DNA, the CDR3 is TGTGCCAGCAGCTTAGGGGGGCCTAACTATGGCTACACCTTC.

The chain joins TRBV3-1 (or the pseudogene TRBV3-2) to TRBJ1-5, with 7 bases fitting TRBD1. V lost 4 bases and J lost 4; bases outside the gene matches: 4. The CDR3 has 14 residues. The germline V gene encodes CDR1 LGHDT and CDR2 YNNKEL (reference sequence). CDR3: CASSLGQENQPQHF. Here the CDR3 DNA reads TGTGCCAGCAGCCTCGGACAGGAAAATCAGCCCCAGCATTTT.

This sequence joins TRBV6-1 and TRBJ1-2, with unresolved D. Per the germline V gene, CDR1 is MNHNS and CDR2 is SASEGT. CDR3 length: 13 amino acids. V was trimmed by 0 bases and J by 5 bases, leaving 7 bases between them. For the CDR3, the DNA is TGTGCCAGCAGTGAAGCAGAGGTGTATGGCTACACCTTC. Protein sequence: CASSEAEVYGYTF.

Concerning this clone itself: This CDR3 is also generated by other DNA sequences in the sample. The chain uses TRBV7-2 and TRBJ2-5; 12 bases map to TRBD1. The CDR3 is 14 amino acids. Germline CDR1 reads SGHTA; CDR2 reads FQGNSA. Germline trimming cut 4 bases from V and 4 bases from J; bases unmatched to any gene: 1. For the CDR3, the DNA is TGTGCCAGCAGCTGGGACAGGGGGCGAGAGACCCAGTACTTC. As protein: CASSWDRGRETQYF. Full variable domain (missing parts from reference TRBV7-2 and TRBJ2-5): GAGVSQSPSNKVTEKGKDVELRCDPISGHTALYWYRQSLGQGLEFLIYFQGNSAPDKSGLPSDRFSAERTGGSVSTLTIQRTQQEDSAVYLCASSWDRGRETQYFGPGTRLLVL.

The rearrangement links TRBV4-3 to TRBJ1-5; a weak D match, TRBD1 (5 bases). V lost 0 bases and J 4 bases, leaving 10 bases between the germline ends. This CDR3 spans 15 amino acids. CDR1 is LGHNA, CDR2 YSLEER, per germline. The CDR3 coding sequence is TGCGCCAGCAGCCAAGATAGGGGTTTAAATCAGCCCCAGCATTTT. The encoded protein is CASSQDRGLNQPQHF.

The chain has TRBV19 and TRBJ1-4; the D is unclear. In germline, CDR1 is LNHDA, CDR2 SQIVND (reference sequence). Trimming pared 4 bases from V and 6 bases from J, leaving 12 bases between. CDR3 length equals 14 residues. CDR3 in DNA: TGTGCCAGTAGTACTCGGGGATTGGATGAAAAACTGTTTTTT. Its translation is CASSTRGLDEKLFF.

V gene TRBV5-4 combines with J gene TRBJ2-2; 10 bases are a match to TRBD1. The CDR3 totals 15 residues. The V and J ends lost 3 bases and 7 bases, in that order; junction bases with no gene match: 6. The germline gives CDR1 SGHNT, CDR2 YYREEE (reference sequence). Here the CDR3 reads CASSSGTGAIGELFF. The CDR3 coding sequence is TGTGCCAGCAGCTCCGGGACAGGGGCAATCGGGGAGCTGTTTTTT.

The chain has TRBV2 and TRBJ2-1, with TRBD2 as a possible D gene (6 bases). The V end was cut by 11 bases, the J end by 3 bases, with 14 bases between. Per germline, CDR1 SNHLY and CDR2 FYNNEI. The CDR3 loop spans 13 amino acids. This CDR3 is CAFTDGGYNEQFF. CDR3 sequence (DNA): TGTGCCTTTACCGACGGGGGCTACAATGAGCAGTTCTTC.